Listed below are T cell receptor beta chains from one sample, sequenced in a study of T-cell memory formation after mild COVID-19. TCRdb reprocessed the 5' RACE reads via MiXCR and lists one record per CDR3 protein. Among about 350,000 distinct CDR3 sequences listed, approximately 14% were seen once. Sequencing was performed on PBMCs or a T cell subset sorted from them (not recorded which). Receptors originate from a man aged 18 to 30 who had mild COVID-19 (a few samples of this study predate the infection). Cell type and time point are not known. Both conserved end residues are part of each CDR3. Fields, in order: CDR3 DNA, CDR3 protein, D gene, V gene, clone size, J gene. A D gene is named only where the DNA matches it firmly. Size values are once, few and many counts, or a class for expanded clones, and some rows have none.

CDR3nt: TGTGCCAGCAGCCTCCCCAGGGGGGGACAGGGTTACACAGATACGCAGTATTTT
CDR3aa: CASSLPRGGQGYTDTQYF
d_gene: TRBD1
v_gene: TRBV3-1
abundance: few
j_gene: TRBJ2-3

CDR3nt: TGTGCCAGCAGCTACCGGGGCCAAAATCAGCCCCAGCATTTT
CDR3aa: CASSYRGQNQPQHF
d_gene: .
v_gene: TRBV7-2
abundance: few
j_gene: TRBJ1-5

CDR3nt: TGTGCCAGCAGCTCTCACGGGGGGTTGAATTCACCCCTCCACTTT
CDR3aa: CASSSHGGLNSPLHF
d_gene: .
v_gene: TRBV21-1
abundance: few
j_gene: TRBJ1-6

CDR3nt: TGTGCCAGCAGCCCCCCCGAGGGTAGCAGGGGCTACACCTTC
CDR3aa: CASSPPEGSRGYTF
d_gene: .
v_gene: TRBV6-5
abundance: .
j_gene: TRBJ1-2

CDR3nt: TGTGCCAGCAGCCGAACGGAGGCCAACGTCCTGACTTTC
CDR3aa: CASSRTEANVLTF
d_gene: .
v_gene: TRBV5-8
abundance: .
j_gene: TRBJ2-6

CDR3nt: TGCAGTGCTAGAGATCGGGACAGGGGTGTCGACGAGCAGTACTTC
CDR3aa: CSARDRDRGVDEQYF
d_gene: TRBD1
v_gene: TRBV20-1
abundance: few
j_gene: TRBJ2-7

CDR3nt: TGCAGTGCTGACCCAACTAGCGGGGTGTACAATGAGCAGTTCTTC
CDR3aa: CSADPTSGVYNEQFF
d_gene: TRBD2
v_gene: TRBV20-1
abundance: many
j_gene: TRBJ2-1

CDR3nt: TGCGCCAGCCGGGGGGGGGATACGCAGTATTTT
CDR3aa: CASRGGDTQYF
d_gene: TRBD2
v_gene: TRBV4-1
abundance: few
j_gene: TRBJ2-3

CDR3nt: TGTGCCAGCAGTGAAGAGGGTGTCTATTCGGATGAGCAGTTCTTC
CDR3aa: CASSEEGVYSDEQFF
d_gene: .
v_gene: TRBV6-1
abundance: few
j_gene: TRBJ2-1

CDR3nt: TGTGCCAGCAGCGGGCCTCTGGAAGCTTTCTTT
CDR3aa: CASSGPLEAFF
d_gene: .
v_gene: TRBV5-5
abundance: few
j_gene: TRBJ1-1

CDR3nt: TGTGCCAGCAGTTTATCCCGACCGATACAGGGCTACACCTTC
CDR3aa: CASSLSRPIQGYTF
d_gene: .
v_gene: TRBV28
abundance: many
j_gene: TRBJ1-2

CDR3nt: TGTGCCAGCAGCTTTCCCTTCCGGCGACAGGACCCTTATGGCTACACCTTC
CDR3aa: CASSFPFRRQDPYGYTF
d_gene: .
v_gene: TRBV7-9
abundance: few
j_gene: TRBJ1-2

CDR3nt: TGCAGTGCCAATACAGGGAGTGGGCAGCCCCAGCATTTT
CDR3aa: CSANTGSGQPQHF
d_gene: .
v_gene: TRBV20-1
abundance: many
j_gene: TRBJ1-5

CDR3nt: TGTGCCAGCAGTCCCGGACAGAGCAGCACAGATACGCAGTATTTT
CDR3aa: CASSPGQSSTDTQYF
d_gene: .
v_gene: TRBV3-1
abundance: .
j_gene: TRBJ2-3

CDR3nt: TGTGCCAGCGGGAGGGGGCAAGGCTACACCTTC
CDR3aa: CASGRGQGYTF
d_gene: TRBD1
v_gene: TRBV6-1
abundance: few
j_gene: TRBJ1-2

CDR3nt: TGTGCCAGCAGCTTAGCGACGGAGACCTATAATTCACCCCTCCACTTT
CDR3aa: CASSLATETYNSPLHF
d_gene: .
v_gene: TRBV7-2
abundance: few
j_gene: TRBJ1-6

CDR3nt: TGTGCCAGCAGCTTGTCCGGGTACCAAGAGACCCAGTACTTC
CDR3aa: CASSLSGYQETQYF
d_gene: .
v_gene: TRBV7-6
abundance: few
j_gene: TRBJ2-5

CDR3nt: TGTGCCAGCAGTTTATATCTCGCGGGGCCAGATACGCAGTATTTT
CDR3aa: CASSLYLAGPDTQYF
d_gene: .
v_gene: TRBV12-3/TRBV12-4
abundance: few
j_gene: TRBJ2-3

CDR3nt: TGTGCCAGCAGCGTGACGGACAGCTACGAGCAGTACTTC
CDR3aa: CASSVTDSYEQYF
d_gene: .
v_gene: TRBV7-6
abundance: .
j_gene: TRBJ2-7

CDR3nt: TGCGCCAGCAGTGAGTCGCCGGTTGGGCGGCAGCCCCAGCATTTT
CDR3aa: CASSESPVGRQPQHF
d_gene: .
v_gene: TRBV10-1
abundance: .
j_gene: TRBJ1-5

CDR3nt: TGTGCCAGCAGCCAAGAAATATCGAGAAATAATTCACCCCTCCACTTT
CDR3aa: CASSQEISRNNSPLHF
d_gene: .
v_gene: TRBV4-2
abundance: .
j_gene: TRBJ1-6

CDR3nt: TGTGCCAGCAGTTACGGGGCATATAATTCACCCCTCCACTTT
CDR3aa: CASSYGAYNSPLHF
d_gene: .
v_gene: TRBV6-5
abundance: few
j_gene: TRBJ1-6

CDR3nt: TGCAGCGTTGAAGGGGTTGCAGGGTCCGCCAAAAACATTCAGTACTTC
CDR3aa: CSVEGVAGSAKNIQYF
d_gene: .
v_gene: TRBV29-1
abundance: .
j_gene: TRBJ2-4

CDR3nt: TGTGCCAGCAGCTTACTGGCGGACAATGAGCAGTTCTTC
CDR3aa: CASSLLADNEQFF
d_gene: .
v_gene: TRBV7-9
abundance: many
j_gene: TRBJ2-1

CDR3nt: TGTGCCAGCTCCCCGGCAGCCGATCAGCCCCAGCATTTT
CDR3aa: CASSPAADQPQHF
d_gene: .
v_gene: TRBV5-6
abundance: .
j_gene: TRBJ1-5

CDR3nt: TGTGCCATCAGGTCGACCGGACAGGGAGTTAATTCACCCCTCCACTTT
CDR3aa: CAIRSTGQGVNSPLHF
d_gene: TRBD1
v_gene: TRBV10-3
abundance: few
j_gene: TRBJ1-6

CDR3nt: TGCAGTGCACCACGACAGGGGAATCAGCCCCAGCATTTT
CDR3aa: CSAPRQGNQPQHF
d_gene: TRBD1
v_gene: TRBV20-1
abundance: .
j_gene: TRBJ1-5

CDR3nt: TGCGCCACCGCCCAGGGGGCTGGGGCCAACGTCCTGACTTTC
CDR3aa: CATAQGAGANVLTF
d_gene: TRBD1
v_gene: TRBV5-1
abundance: many
j_gene: TRBJ2-6

CDR3nt: TGTGCCAGCAGCGAGACAGGGGCCAATTCACCCCTCCACTTT
CDR3aa: CASSETGANSPLHF
d_gene: TRBD1
v_gene: TRBV12-3/TRBV12-4
abundance: few
j_gene: TRBJ1-6

CDR3nt: TGCAGTGCCGTGACAGCGACTGGAAACACCATATATTTT
CDR3aa: CSAVTATGNTIYF
d_gene: .
v_gene: TRBV20-1
abundance: few
j_gene: TRBJ1-3

CDR3nt: TGTGCCAGCAACTATCTTACGACGGGTGGTGGATACGAGCAGTACTTC
CDR3aa: CASNYLTTGGGYEQYF
d_gene: .
v_gene: TRBV6-2/TRBV6-3
abundance: .
j_gene: TRBJ2-7

CDR3nt: TGTGCCAGCAGTTACCCGCAGGGGGCAGGCCTCGGGGAGCTGTTTTTT
CDR3aa: CASSYPQGAGLGELFF
d_gene: TRBD1
v_gene: TRBV6-5
abundance: few
j_gene: TRBJ2-2

CDR3nt: TGTGCCAGCGTACAGGGAGGGGCGTTACGTGCAGAGACCCAGTACTTC
CDR3aa: CASVQGGALRAETQYF
d_gene: .
v_gene: TRBV11-2
abundance: .
j_gene: TRBJ2-5

CDR3nt: TGTGCCAGCAGCCAAGTGAGCGGGGGACCCACAGATACGCAGTATTTT
CDR3aa: CASSQVSGGPTDTQYF
d_gene: TRBD2
v_gene: TRBV4-2
abundance: few
j_gene: TRBJ2-3

CDR3nt: TGTGCCAGCAGCTTAATGCACGCGGGCCTGGTTGGAGGGGGCCATGGCTACACCTTC
CDR3aa: CASSLMHAGLVGGGHGYTF
d_gene: TRBD1
v_gene: TRBV7-2
abundance: few
j_gene: TRBJ1-2

CDR3nt: TGCAGCGTTGAGGAGGGGGCGCGGACTGAAGCTTTCTTT
CDR3aa: CSVEEGARTEAFF
d_gene: TRBD1
v_gene: TRBV29-1
abundance: many
j_gene: TRBJ1-1

CDR3nt: TGTGCCAGCAGTTTCCTCGCGGGGGGGCCTTACAATGAGCAGTTCTTC
CDR3aa: CASSFLAGGPYNEQFF
d_gene: TRBD2
v_gene: TRBV12-3/TRBV12-4
abundance: many
j_gene: TRBJ2-1

CDR3nt: TGTGCCAGCAGCCCCAAGACTGGGAGGTCCCAAGGAGCCCAGTACTTC
CDR3aa: CASSPKTGRSQGAQYF
d_gene: .
v_gene: TRBV28
abundance: few
j_gene: TRBJ2-5

CDR3nt: TGTGCCAGCAGTTACCACCGGGATCCCGGGGAGCTGTTTTTT
CDR3aa: CASSYHRDPGELFF
d_gene: .
v_gene: TRBV6-5
abundance: .
j_gene: TRBJ2-2

CDR3nt: TGTGCCAGCAGCCCCACAGGGATTGGGCAGTTCTTC
CDR3aa: CASSPTGIGQFF
d_gene: .
v_gene: TRBV7-2
abundance: few
j_gene: TRBJ2-1

CDR3nt: TGCAGTGCTAGAGATCTCCCGGGCTCCTACAATGAGCAGTTCTTC
CDR3aa: CSARDLPGSYNEQFF
d_gene: .
v_gene: TRBV20-1
abundance: few
j_gene: TRBJ2-1

CDR3nt: TGCGCCAGCAGCTTGTCGCGGGGGCAGGCGGAGCACTATGGCTACACCTTC
CDR3aa: CASSLSRGQAEHYGYTF
d_gene: .
v_gene: TRBV5-1
abundance: few
j_gene: TRBJ1-2

CDR3nt: TGTGCCAGCAGTCGACAGGGTTCGATGAACACTGAAGCTTTCTTT
CDR3aa: CASSRQGSMNTEAFF
d_gene: TRBD1
v_gene: TRBV27
abundance: few
j_gene: TRBJ1-1

CDR3nt: TGTGCCAGCAGACCCGGGACTAGCGGGGAGACCCAGTACTTC
CDR3aa: CASRPGTSGETQYF
d_gene: TRBD2
v_gene: TRBV7-8
abundance: .
j_gene: TRBJ2-5

CDR3nt: TGCGCCAGCAGCCTACTCTCGAATGGTTGGGGGGAGCTGTTTTTT
CDR3aa: CASSLLSNGWGELFF
d_gene: .
v_gene: TRBV4-3
abundance: few
j_gene: TRBJ2-2

CDR3nt: TGCAGTGCTAGAGACCTAGGGACTAGCGGGGGAGGAATATCCCCCGGGGAGCTGTTTTTT
CDR3aa: CSARDLGTSGGGISPGELFF
d_gene: TRBD2
v_gene: TRBV20-1
abundance: few
j_gene: TRBJ2-2